This T cell receptor beta chain was recorded in a study of blood T cells in healthy people across ages. Study outcomes and limitations: Among long-lived donors, naive CD4+ cells were more numerous and diversity higher than in aged donors.

PCR was performed a second time for about 6 to 12 cycles using a sample-barcoded 5' primer and a J-beta primer mix. In TCRdb, the 5' RACE reads were re-called with MiXCR into one record per CDR3 protein. The top ten hold roughly 34% of the sample, which has 660,000 or so distinct CDR3 sequences, around three fifths seen once. As regards this clonotype: No antigen is known for it.

Trimming at V came to 3 bases and at J to 0 bases, leaving 12 bases not matched to a gene. CDR1 is SGHAT, CDR2 FQNNGV, per germline. This CDR3 is 19 amino acids long. The TCR comes from a man aged 55 to 70 in good health. The sequenced material came from blood. The gene calls are TRBV11-2 and TRBJ2-1, with TRBD1 matching 9 bases. CDR3 sequence: CASSLMGDRANFSYNEQFF. For the CDR3, the DNA is TGTGCCAGCAGCTTGATGGGGGACAGGGCAAACTTCTCCTACAATGAGCAGTTCTTC.